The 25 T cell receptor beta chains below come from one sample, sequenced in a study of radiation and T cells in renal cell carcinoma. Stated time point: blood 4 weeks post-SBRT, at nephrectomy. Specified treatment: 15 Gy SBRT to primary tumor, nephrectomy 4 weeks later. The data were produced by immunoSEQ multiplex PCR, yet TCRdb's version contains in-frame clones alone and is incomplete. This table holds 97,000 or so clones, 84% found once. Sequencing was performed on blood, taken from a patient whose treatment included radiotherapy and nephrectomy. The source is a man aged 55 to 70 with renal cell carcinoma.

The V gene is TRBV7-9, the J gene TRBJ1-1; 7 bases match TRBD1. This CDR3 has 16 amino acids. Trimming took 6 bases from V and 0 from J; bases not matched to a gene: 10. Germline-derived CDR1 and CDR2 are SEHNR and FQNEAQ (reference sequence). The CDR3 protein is CASRSAQGTMNTEAFF. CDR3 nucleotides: TGTGCCAGCAGGTCCGCACAGGGGACTATGAACACTGAAGCTTTCTTT.

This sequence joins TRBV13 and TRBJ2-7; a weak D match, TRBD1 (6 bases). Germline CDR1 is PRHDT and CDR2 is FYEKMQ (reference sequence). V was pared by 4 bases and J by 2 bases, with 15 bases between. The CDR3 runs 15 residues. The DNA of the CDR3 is TGTGCCAGCAGCTCAAGGGGGAGAGCCGCCTACGAGCAGTACTTC. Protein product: CASSSRGRAAYEQYF.

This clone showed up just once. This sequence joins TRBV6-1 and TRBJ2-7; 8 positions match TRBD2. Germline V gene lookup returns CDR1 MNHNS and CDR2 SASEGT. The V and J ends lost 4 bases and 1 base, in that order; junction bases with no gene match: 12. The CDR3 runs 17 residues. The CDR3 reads CASSVRGAGANSYEQYF. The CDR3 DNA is TGTGCCAGCAGTGTTCGGGGAGCGGGGGCGAATTCCTACGAGCAGTACTTC.

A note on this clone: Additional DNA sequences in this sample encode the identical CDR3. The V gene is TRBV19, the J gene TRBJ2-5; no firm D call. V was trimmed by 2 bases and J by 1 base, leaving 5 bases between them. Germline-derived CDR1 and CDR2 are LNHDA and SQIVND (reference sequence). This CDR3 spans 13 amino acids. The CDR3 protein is CASSIPGQETQYF. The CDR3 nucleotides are TGTGCCAGTAGTATACCCGGCCAAGAGACCCAGTACTTC.

DNA of the CDR3: TGTGCCAGCAGCTTACAGGGGGACTCCAACCCACACTATGGCTACACCTTC. Residues: CASSLQGDSNPHYGYTF. The genes are TRBV7-9 and TRBJ1-2; 7 nucleotides agree with TRBD1. J gave up 3 bases and V 2 bases, and 12 bases lay outside the gene matches. The CDR3 length is 17 residues. Per germline, CDR1 SEHNR and CDR2 FQNEAQ (reference sequence).

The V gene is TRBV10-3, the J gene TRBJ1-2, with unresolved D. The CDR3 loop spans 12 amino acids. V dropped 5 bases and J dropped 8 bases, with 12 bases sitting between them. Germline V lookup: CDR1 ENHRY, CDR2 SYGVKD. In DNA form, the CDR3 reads TGTGCCATCAGTCCGGCAGGACGCGGCTACACCTTC. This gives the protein CAISPAGRGYTF.

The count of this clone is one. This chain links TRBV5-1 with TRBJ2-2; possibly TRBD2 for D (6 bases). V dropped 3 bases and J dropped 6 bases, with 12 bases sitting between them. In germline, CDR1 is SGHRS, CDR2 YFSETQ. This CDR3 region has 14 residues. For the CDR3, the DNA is TGCGCCAGCAGCTCGGGGACTCTAGCCGGGGAGCTGTTTTTT. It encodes CASSSGTLAGELFF.

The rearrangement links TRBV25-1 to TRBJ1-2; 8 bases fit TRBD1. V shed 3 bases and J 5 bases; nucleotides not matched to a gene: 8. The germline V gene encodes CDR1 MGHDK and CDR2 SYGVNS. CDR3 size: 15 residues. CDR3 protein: CASSDVAQGEYGYTF. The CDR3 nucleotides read TGTGCCAGCAGTGACGTCGCACAGGGGGAGTATGGCTACACCTTC.

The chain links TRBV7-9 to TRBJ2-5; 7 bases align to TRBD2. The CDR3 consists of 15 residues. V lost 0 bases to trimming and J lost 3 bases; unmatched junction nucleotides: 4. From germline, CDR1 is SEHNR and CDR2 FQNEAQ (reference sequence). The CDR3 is CASSLAGGRKETQYF. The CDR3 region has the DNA TGTGCCAGCAGCTTAGCGGGGGGGAGAAAAGAGACCCAGTACTTC.

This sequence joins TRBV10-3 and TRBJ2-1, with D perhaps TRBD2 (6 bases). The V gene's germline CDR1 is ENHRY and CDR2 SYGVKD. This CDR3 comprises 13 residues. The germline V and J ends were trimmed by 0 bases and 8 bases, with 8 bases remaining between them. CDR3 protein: CAISESRRDEQFF. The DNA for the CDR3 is TGTGCCATCAGTGAGTCGAGGAGGGATGAGCAGTTCTTC.

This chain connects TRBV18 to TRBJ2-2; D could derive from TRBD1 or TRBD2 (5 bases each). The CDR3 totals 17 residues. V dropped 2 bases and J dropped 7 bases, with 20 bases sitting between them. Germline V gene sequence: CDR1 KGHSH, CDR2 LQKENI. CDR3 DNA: TGTGCCAGCTCACCAGACAGTCGACGGGGCTCCGGCGGGGAGCTGTTTTTT. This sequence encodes CASSPDSRRGSGGELFF.

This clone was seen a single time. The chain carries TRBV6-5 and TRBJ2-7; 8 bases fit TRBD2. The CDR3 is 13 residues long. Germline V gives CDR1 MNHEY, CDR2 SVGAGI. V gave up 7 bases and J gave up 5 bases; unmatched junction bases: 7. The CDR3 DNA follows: TGTGCCAGCAAACTAAGCGGGAGTAACGAGCAGTACTTC. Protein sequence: CASKLSGSNEQYF.

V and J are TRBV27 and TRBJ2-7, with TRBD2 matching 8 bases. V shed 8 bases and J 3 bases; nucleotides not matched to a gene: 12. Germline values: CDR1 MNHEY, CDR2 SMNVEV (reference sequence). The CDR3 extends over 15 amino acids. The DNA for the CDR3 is TGTGCCAGCGCGGAAGCGGGGGACGCCGGCTACGAGCAGTACTTC. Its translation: CASAEAGDAGYEQYF.

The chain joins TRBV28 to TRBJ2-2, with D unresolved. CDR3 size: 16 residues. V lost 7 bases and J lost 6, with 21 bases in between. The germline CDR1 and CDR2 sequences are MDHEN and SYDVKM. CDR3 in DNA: TGTGCCAGCACCCGAGCCCAGGTCTTAATTGCCGGGGAGCTGTTTTTT. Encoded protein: CASTRAQVLIAGELFF.

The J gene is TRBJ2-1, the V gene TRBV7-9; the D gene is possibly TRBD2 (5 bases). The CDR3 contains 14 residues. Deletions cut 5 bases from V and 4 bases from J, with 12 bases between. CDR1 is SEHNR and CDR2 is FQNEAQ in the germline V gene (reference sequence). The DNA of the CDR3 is TGTGCCAGCAGCCGGAGGACTGAGTACAATGAGCAGTTCTTC. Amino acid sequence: CASSRRTEYNEQFF. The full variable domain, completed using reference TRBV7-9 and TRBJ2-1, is DTGVSQNPRHKITKRGQNVTFRCDPISEHNRLYWYRQTLGQGPEFLTYFQNEAQLEKSRLLSDRFSAERPKGSFSTLEIQRTEQGDSAMYLCASSRRTEYNEQFFGPGTRLTVL.

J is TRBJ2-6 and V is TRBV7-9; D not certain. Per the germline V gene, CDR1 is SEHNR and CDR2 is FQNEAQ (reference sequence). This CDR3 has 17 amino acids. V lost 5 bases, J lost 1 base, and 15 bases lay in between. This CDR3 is CASSGASPASGANVLTF. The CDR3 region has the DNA TGTGCCAGCAGCGGTGCTAGTCCTGCTTCTGGGGCCAACGTCCTGACTTTC.

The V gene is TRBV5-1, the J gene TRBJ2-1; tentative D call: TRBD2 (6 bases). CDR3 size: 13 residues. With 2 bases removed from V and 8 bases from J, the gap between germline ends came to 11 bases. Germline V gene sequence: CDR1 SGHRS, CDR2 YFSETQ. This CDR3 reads CASSLLAQHEQFF. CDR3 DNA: TGCGCCAGCAGCTTACTAGCTCAACATGAGCAGTTCTTC.

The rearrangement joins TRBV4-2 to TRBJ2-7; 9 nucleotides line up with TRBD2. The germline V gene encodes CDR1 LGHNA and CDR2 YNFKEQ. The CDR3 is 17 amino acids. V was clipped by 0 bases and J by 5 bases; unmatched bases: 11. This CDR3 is CASSQDTQLAGNNEQYF. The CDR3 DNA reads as TGTGCCAGCAGCCAAGACACACAGCTAGCGGGAAACAACGAGCAGTACTTC.

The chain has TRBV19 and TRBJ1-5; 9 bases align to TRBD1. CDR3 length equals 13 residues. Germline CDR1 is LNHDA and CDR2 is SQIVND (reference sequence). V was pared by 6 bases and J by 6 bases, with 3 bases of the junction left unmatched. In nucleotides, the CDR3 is TGTGCCAGTAGGGGACAGGGTGGTCAGCCCCAGCATTTT. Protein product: CASRGQGGQPQHF.

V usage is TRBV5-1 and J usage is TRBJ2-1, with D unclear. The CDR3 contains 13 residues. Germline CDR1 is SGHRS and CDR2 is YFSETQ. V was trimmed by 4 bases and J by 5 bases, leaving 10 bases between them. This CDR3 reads CASSPQVNNEQFF. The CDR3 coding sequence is TGCGCCAGCAGCCCTCAGGTTAACAATGAGCAGTTCTTC.

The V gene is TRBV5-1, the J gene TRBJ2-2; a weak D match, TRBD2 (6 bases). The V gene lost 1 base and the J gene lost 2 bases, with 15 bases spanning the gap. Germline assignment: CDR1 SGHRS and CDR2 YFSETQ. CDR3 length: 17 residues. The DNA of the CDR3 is TGCGCCAGCAGCTTGAATTGGGGGGAACTAAACACCGGGGAGCTGTTTTTT. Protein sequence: CASSLNWGELNTGELFF.

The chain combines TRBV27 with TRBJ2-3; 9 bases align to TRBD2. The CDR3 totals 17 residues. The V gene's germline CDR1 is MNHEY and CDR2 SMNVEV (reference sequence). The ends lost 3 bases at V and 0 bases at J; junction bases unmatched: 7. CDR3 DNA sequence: TGTGCCAGCAGTTTTTTGCGGGAGGGCCGAAGCACAGATACGCAGTATTTT. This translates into CASSFLREGRSTDTQYF.

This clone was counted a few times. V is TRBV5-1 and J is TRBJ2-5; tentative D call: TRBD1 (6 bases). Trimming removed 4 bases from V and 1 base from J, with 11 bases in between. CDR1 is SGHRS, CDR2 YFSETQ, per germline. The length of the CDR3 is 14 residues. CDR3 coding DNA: TGCGCCAGCAGCCAGGACAGTTTCCAAGAGACCCAGTACTTC. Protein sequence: CASSQDSFQETQYF. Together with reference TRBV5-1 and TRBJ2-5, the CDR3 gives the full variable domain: KAGVTQTPRYLIKTRGQQVTLSCSPISGHRSVSWYQQTPGQGLQFLFEYFSETQRNKGNFPGRFSGRQFSNSRSEMNVSTLELGDSALYLCASSQDSFQETQYFGPGTRLLVL.

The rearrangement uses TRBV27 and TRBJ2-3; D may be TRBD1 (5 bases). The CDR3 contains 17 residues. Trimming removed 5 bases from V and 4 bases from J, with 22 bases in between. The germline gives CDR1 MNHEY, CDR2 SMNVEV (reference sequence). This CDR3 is CASSRVRVLSSADTQYF. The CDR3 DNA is TGTGCCAGCAGTAGGGTCAGGGTCCTTTCATCGGCAGATACGCAGTATTTT.

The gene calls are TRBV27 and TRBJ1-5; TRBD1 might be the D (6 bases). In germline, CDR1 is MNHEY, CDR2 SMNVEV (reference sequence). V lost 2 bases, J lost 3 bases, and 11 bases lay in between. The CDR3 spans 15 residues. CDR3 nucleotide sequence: TGTGCCAGCAGTTTAAAGGCAGGGGTCAATCAGCCCCAGCATTTT. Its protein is CASSLKAGVNQPQHF.